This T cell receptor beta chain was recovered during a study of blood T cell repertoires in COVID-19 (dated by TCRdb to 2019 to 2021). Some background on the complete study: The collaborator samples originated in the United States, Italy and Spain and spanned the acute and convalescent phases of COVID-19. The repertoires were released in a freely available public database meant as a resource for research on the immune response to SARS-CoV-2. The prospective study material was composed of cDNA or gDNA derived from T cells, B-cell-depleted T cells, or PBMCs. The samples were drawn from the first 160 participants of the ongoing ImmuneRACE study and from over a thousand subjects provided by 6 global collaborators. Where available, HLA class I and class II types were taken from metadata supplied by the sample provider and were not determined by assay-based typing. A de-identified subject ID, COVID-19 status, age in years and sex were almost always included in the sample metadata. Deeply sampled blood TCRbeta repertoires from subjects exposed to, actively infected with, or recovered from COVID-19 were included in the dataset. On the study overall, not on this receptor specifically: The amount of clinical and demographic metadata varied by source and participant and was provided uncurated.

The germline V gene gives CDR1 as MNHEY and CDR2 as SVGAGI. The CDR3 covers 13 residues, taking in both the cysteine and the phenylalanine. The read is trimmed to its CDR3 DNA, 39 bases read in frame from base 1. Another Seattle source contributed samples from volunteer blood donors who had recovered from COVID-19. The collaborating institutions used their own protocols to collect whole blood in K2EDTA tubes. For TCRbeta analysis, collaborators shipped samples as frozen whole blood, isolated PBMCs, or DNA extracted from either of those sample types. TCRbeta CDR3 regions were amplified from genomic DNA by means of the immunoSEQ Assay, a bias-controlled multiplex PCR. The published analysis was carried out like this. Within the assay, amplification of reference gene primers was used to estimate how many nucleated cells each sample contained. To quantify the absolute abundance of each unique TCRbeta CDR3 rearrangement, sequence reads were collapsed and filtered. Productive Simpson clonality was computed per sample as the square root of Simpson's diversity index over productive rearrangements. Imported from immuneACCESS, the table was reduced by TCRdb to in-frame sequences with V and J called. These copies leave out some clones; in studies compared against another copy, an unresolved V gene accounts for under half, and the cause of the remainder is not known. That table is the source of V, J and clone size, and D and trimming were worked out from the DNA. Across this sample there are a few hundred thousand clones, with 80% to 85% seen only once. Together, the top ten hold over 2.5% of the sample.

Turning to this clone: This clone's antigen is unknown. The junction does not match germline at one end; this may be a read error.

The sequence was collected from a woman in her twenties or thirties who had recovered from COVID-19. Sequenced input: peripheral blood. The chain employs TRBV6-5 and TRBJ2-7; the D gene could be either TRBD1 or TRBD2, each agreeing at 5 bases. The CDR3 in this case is CASNYGATYEQYF. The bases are TGTGCCAGCAATTACGGGGCAACGTACGAGCAGTACTTC.